Below, 15 T cell receptor beta chains from the same sample are listed, as sequenced in a study of blood T cells in healthy people across ages. Next came a second PCR, run for about 6 to 12 cycles, which used a sample-barcoded 5' primer along with a J-beta primer mix. TCRdb re-called the 5' RACE reads through MiXCR, storing one row per CDR3 protein. Here the sample spans approximately 730,000 distinct CDR3 sequences, about 53% being singletons. The sequenced sample consisted of blood. Receptors originate from a man at least 80 years old in good health.

The rearrangement links TRBV4-2 to TRBJ2-5, with D tentatively TRBD2 (5 bases). The germline CDR1 and CDR2 sequences are LGHNA and YNFKEQ. Trimming cost V 4 bases and J 2 bases, with 14 bases left between them. The CDR3 extends over 15 amino acids. CDR3: CASSPYRQRQETQYF. The CDR3 nucleotides are TGTGCCAGCAGCCCCTATCGCCAGCGGCAAGAGACCCAGTACTTC.

This clonotype has only a few counts. The chain combines TRBV10-3 with TRBJ2-3; tentative D call: TRBD1 (6 bases). Per the germline V gene, CDR1 is ENHRY and CDR2 is SYGVKD. The CDR3 is made up of 17 amino acids. The V gene lost 2 bases and the J gene lost 0 bases, with 15 bases spanning the gap. The CDR3 is CAISELMGALSTDTQYF. As DNA, the CDR3 is TGTGCCATCAGTGAGCTGATGGGGGCTCTCAGCACAGATACGCAGTATTTT.

The CDR3 DNA reads TGTGCCAGCAGCTTAGGCCCCTACACCGGGGAGCTGTTTTTT. Amino acids: CASSLGPYTGELFF. This chain uses TRBV7-2 with TRBJ2-2; D remains unclear. CDR1 is SGHTA and CDR2 is FQGNSA in the germline V gene. V dropped 1 base and J dropped 3 bases, with 6 bases sitting between them. The CDR3 has 14 residues.

To note about this clonotype: At one of its ends the junction is not consistent with the germline gene, which may arise from a read error. This chain joins TRBV6-5 and TRBJ2-4, with D perhaps TRBD2 (5 bases). The germline CDR1 and CDR2 sequences are MNHEY and SVGAGI. The CDR3 loop spans 19 amino acids. CDR3 nucleotides: TGTGCCAGCAGTTACGCCTCCCCCCATCAGACCCTAGCCAAAAACACTCAGTACTTC. Translating it yields CASSYASPHQTLAKNTQYF.

This rearrangement joins TRBV20-1 to TRBJ1-4; no clear D gene. The V end lost 1 base, the J end lost 10 bases, and 10 bases lay between the germline ends. This CDR3 region has 12 residues. CDR1 and CDR2 (germline): DFQATT, SNEGSKA (reference sequence). The CDR3 DNA follows: TGCAGTGCTAGAGGCGGGCAAGGAAAACTGTTTTTT. Protein product: CSARGGQGKLFF.

This clonotype was seen a single time. The DNA of the CDR3 is TGTGCCAGCAGCACCCCAGGAAGCATTCAGTACTTC. Its translation: CASSTPGSIQYF. This chain uses TRBV7-8 with TRBJ2-4; no definite D call. This CDR3 spans 12 amino acids. The germline V gene encodes CDR1 SGHVS and CDR2 FQNEAQ. V lost 5 bases, J lost 9 bases, and 11 bases lay in between.

The sample holds many counts of this clonotype. The CDR3 DNA follows: TGTGCCAGCAGCTTAACTCTAGGGGGGGCCTACGAGCAGTACTTC. Protein: CASSLTLGGAYEQYF. The chain couples TRBV7-2 to TRBJ2-7; maybe TRBD2 (7 bases). Trimming took 2 bases from V and 2 from J, leaving 13 bases between them. Germline CDR1 and CDR2: SGHTA and FQGNSA. CDR3 size: 15 residues.

Only a few counts were recorded for this clonotype. This sequence joins TRBV6-5 and TRBJ2-7, with TRBD1 matching over 9 bases. The CDR3 is 14 amino acids. Unmatched junction bases numbered 9, after V lost 6 bases and J lost 6 bases. Germline V CDR1 and CDR2: MNHEY, SVGAGI. CDR3 in amino acids: CASRRSGTGTEQYF. The CDR3 DNA reads TGTGCCAGCAGGAGATCCGGGACAGGGACCGAGCAGTACTTC.

The rearrangement links TRBV6-2 or TRBV6-3 to TRBJ2-5; D perhaps matches TRBD2 (6 bases). The CDR3 covers 14 residues. Trimming removed 6 bases from V and 5 bases from J, with 16 bases in between. Germline V gene lookup returns CDR1 MNHEY and CDR2 SVGEGT. The DNA of the CDR3 is TGTGCCAGCAGCCGCCGGGGGAGCAGGGAGACCCAGTACTTC. It yields the protein CASSRRGSRETQYF.

This sequence joins TRBV12-3 or TRBV12-4 and TRBJ2-7; 9 bases fit TRBD2. The last part of the DNA fits TRBJ2-5 better; the J call may be wrong. The CDR3 spans 18 residues. DNA for the CDR3: TGTGCCAGCAACGCAGGGGCGGGAGGGTCCCATTCCGGGGAGACCCAGTACTTC. This encodes CASNAGAGGSHSGETQYF.

The chain recombines TRBV3-1 with TRBJ2-7; 7 bases fit TRBD2. Per germline, CDR1 LGHDT and CDR2 YNNKEL (reference sequence). The length of the CDR3 is 15 residues. Trimming cost V 8 bases and J 6 bases; bases outside gene matches: 16. CDR3 DNA: TGTGCCAGCGGCCCCGGGGCCCGGGAGGCCTTCGAGCAGTACTTC. Translated: CASGPGAREAFEQYF.

V gene TRBV6-2 or TRBV6-3 combines with J gene TRBJ2-1; 12 bases are shared with TRBD2. In germline, CDR1 is MNHEY, CDR2 SVGEGT. The CDR3 consists of 17 residues. Trimming at V came to 6 bases and at J to 9 bases, leaving 15 bases not matched to a gene. CDR3 DNA: TGTGCCAGCAGCCCCTACTCTAGCGGGAGGGCCATTCTTGAGCAGTTCTTC. Its protein product is CASSPYSSGRAILEQFF.

The chain joins TRBV9 to TRBJ2-4; D possibly corresponds to TRBD2 (5 bases). The J call is in doubt because the DNA end fits TRBJ2-5 better. The germline gives CDR1 SGDLS, CDR2 YYNGEE. CDR3 length equals 16 residues. The CDR3: CASSSQTNGGKETQYF. CDR3 coding DNA: TGTGCCAGCAGCTCCCAGACTAACGGAGGTAAAGAGACCCAGTACTTC.

This chain's CDR3 is CASSQTARYEQYF. In DNA form, the CDR3 reads TGCGCCAGCAGCCAAACAGCAAGATACGAGCAGTACTTC. V is TRBV4-1 and J is TRBJ2-7, with D hard to call. This CDR3 is built from 13 residues. V lost 2 bases and J 4 bases, leaving 9 bases between the germline ends. Germline lookup yields CDR1 MGHRA and CDR2 YSYEKL.

This clonotype was counted only a few times. The chain combines TRBV9 with TRBJ2-7; TRBD1 aligns across 9 bases. Germline CDR1 and CDR2: SGDLS and YYNGEE. This CDR3 has 15 amino acids. Unmatched junction bases numbered 4, after V lost 0 bases and J lost 3 bases. The CDR3 sequence: CASSVAGTGIYEQYF. In DNA form, the CDR3 reads TGTGCCAGCAGCGTAGCCGGGACAGGGATCTACGAGCAGTACTTC.